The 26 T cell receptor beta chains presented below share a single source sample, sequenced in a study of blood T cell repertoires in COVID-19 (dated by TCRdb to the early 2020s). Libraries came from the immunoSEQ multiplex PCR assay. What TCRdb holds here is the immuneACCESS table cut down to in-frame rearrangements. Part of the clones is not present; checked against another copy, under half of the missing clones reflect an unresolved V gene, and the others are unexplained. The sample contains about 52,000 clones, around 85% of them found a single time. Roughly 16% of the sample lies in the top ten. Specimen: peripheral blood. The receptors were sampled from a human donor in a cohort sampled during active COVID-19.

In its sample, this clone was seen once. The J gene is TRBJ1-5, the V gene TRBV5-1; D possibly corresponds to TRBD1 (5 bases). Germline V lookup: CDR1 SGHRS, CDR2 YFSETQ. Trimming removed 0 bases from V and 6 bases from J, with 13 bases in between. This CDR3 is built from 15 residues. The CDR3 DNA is TGCGCCAGCAGCTTGGGGCAGGGAAGTAGTCAGCCCCAGCATTTT. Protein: CASSLGQGSSQPQHF.

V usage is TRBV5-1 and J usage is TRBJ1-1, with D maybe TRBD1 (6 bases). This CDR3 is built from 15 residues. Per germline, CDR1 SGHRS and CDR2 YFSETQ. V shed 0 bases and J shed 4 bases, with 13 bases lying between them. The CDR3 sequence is CASSLGVQGGTEAFF. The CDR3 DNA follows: TGCGCCAGCAGCTTGGGAGTACAGGGTGGCACTGAAGCTTTCTTT.

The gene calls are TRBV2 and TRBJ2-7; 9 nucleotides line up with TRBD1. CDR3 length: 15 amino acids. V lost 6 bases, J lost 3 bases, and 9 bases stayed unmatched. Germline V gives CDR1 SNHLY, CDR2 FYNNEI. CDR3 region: CASRDRQGEFYEQYF. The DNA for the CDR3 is TGTGCCAGCAGGGACCGACAGGGGGAGTTCTACGAGCAGTACTTC.

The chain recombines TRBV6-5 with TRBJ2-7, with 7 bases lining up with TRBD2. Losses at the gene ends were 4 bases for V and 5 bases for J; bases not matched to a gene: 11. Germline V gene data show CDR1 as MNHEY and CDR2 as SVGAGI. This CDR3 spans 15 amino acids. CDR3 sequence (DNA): TGTGCCAGCAGTTCCGAGCGGGGCAAGGGCCACGAGCAGTACTTC. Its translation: CASSSERGKGHEQYF.

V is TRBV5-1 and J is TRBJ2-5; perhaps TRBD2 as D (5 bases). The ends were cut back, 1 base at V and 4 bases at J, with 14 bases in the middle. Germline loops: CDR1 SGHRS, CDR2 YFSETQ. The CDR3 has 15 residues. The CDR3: CASSLSGDAAETQYF. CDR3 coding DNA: TGCGCCAGCAGCTTGTCCGGGGATGCGGCAGAGACCCAGTACTTC.

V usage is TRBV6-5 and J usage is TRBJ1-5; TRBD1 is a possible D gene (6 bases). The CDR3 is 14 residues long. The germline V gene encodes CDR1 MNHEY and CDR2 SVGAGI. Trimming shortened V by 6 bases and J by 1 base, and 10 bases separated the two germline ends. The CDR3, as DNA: TGTGCCAGCAGCGCTGGACAGAGCAATCAGCCCCAGCATTTT. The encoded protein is CASSAGQSNQPQHF.

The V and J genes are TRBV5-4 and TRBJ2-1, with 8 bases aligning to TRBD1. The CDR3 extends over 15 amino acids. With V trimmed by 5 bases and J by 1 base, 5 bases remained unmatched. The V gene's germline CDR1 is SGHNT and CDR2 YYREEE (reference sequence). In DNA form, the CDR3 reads TGTGCCAGCAGTTCTCGGGACAGGTCCTACAATGAGCAGTTCTTC. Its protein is CASSSRDRSYNEQFF.

The CDR3, as DNA: TGTGCCAGCCAGGGACAGGGCTTGAACACTGAAGCTTTCTTT. The encoded protein is CASQGQGLNTEAFF. The chain is built from TRBV2 and TRBJ1-1; 9 bases align to TRBD1. V was clipped by 8 bases and J by 0 bases; unmatched bases: 4. Germline values: CDR1 SNHLY, CDR2 FYNNEI. This CDR3 has 14 residues.

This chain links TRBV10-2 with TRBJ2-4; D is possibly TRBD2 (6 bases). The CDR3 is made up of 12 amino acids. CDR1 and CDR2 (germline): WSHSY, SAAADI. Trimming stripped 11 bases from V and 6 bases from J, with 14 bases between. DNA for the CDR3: TGCGCCTGCCAGAAGGAGGGAAACATTCAGTACTTC. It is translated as CACQKEGNIQYF.

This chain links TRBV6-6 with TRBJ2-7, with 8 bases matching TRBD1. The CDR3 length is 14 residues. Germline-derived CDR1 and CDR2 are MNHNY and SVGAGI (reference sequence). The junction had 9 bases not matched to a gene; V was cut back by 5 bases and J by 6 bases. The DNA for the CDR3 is TGTGCCAGCAGTGGGGACAGGCCTCGAGGCGAGCAGTACTTC. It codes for CASSGDRPRGEQYF.

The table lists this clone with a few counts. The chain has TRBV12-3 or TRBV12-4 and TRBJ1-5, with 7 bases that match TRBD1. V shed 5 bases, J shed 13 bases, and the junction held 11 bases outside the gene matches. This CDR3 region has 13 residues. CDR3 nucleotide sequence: TGTGCCAGCAGTCCGGGGACAGAAATAACACAGCATTTT. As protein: CASSPGTEITQHF.

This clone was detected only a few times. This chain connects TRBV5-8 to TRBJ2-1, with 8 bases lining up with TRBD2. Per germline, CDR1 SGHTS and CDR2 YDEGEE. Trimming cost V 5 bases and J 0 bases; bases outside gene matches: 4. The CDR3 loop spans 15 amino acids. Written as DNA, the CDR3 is TGTGCCAGCAGTTACAGCGGGAGCTCCTACAATGAGCAGTTCTTC. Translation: CASSYSGSSYNEQFF.

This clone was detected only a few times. As DNA, the CDR3 is TGTGCCAGCAGTACAAATACAGGGATCCCGGAGCCCCAGCATTTT. This encodes CASSTNTGIPEPQHF. The V and J genes are TRBV6-5 and TRBJ1-5; weak D call: TRBD1 (6 bases). CDR1 and CDR2 (germline): MNHEY, SVGAGI. There are 15 residues in the CDR3. Trimming took off 5 bases at V and 8 bases at J, with 19 bases between the two ends.

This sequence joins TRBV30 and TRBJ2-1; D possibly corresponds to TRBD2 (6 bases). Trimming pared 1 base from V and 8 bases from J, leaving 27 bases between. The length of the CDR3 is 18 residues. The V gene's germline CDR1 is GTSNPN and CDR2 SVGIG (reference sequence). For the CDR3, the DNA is TGTGCCTGGAGTGATTTTACATTGGCGGGGCCCTTTGGCGATGAGCAGTTCTTC. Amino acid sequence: CAWSDFTLAGPFGDEQFF. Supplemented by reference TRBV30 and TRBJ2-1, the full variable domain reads SQTIHQWPATLVQPVGSPLSLECTVEGTSNPNLYWYRQAAGRGLQLLFYSVGIGQISSEVPQNLSASRPQDRQFILSSKKLLLSDSGFYLCAWSDFTLAGPFGDEQFFGPGTRLTVL.

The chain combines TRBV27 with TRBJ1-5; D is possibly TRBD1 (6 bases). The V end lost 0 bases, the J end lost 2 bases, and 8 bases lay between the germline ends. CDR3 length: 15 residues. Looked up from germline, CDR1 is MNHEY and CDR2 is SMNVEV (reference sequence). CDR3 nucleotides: TGTGCCAGCAGTTTATCGGCAGGGGGCAATCAGCCCCAGCATTTT. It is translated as CASSLSAGGNQPQHF.

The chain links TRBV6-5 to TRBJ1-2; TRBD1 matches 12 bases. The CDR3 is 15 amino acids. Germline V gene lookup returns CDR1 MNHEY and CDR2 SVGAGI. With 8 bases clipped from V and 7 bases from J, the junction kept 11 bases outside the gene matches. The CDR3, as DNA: TGTGCCAGCGGCAGCCCGGGACAGGGGGCGGGTGGCTACACCTTC. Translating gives CASGSPGQGAGGYTF.

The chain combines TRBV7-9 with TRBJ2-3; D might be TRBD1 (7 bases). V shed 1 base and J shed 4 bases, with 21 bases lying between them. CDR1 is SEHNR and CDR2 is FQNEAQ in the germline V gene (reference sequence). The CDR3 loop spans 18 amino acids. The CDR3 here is CASSLVGGYRGGSDTQYF. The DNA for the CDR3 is TGTGCCAGCAGCTTAGTGGGGGGTTACAGGGGCGGCTCAGATACGCAGTATTTT.

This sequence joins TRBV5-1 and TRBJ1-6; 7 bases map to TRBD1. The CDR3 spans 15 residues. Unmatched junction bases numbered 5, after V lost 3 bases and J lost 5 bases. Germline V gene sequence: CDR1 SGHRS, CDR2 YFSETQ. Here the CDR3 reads CASSSGGTDNSPLHF. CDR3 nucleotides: TGCGCCAGCAGCTCTGGCGGGACAGATAATTCACCCCTCCACTTT.

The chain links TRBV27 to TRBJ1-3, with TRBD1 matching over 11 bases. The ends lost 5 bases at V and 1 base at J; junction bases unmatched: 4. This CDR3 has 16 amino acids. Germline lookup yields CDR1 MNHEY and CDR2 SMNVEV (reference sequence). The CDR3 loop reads CASSPGTGGSGNTIYF. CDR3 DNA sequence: TGTGCCAGCAGTCCAGGGACAGGGGGATCTGGAAACACCATATATTTT.

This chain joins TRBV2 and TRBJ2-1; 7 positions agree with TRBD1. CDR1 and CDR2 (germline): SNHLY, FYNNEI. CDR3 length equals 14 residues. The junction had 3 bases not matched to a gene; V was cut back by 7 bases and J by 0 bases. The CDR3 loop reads CASTRQGSYNEQFF. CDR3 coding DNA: TGTGCCAGCACTCGACAGGGCTCCTACAATGAGCAGTTCTTC.

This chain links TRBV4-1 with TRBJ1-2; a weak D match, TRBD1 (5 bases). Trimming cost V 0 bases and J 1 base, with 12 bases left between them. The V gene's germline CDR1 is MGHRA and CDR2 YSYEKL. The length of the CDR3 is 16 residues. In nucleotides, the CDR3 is TGCGCCAGCAGCCAAGATATTTGGGGGGTTAACTATGGCTACACCTTC. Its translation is CASSQDIWGVNYGYTF.

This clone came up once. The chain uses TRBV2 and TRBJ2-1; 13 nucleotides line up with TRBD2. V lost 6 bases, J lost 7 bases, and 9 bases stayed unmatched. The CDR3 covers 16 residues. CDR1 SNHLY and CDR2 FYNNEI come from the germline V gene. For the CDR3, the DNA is TGTGCCAGCAGGGACCAACTAGCGGGGGGGCCAAATGAGCAGTTCTTC. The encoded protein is CASRDQLAGGPNEQFF.

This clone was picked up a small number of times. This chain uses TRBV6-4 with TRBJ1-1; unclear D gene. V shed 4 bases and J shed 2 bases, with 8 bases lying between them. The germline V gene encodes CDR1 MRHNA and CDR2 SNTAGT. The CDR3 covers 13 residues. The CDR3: CASSVSLNTEAFF. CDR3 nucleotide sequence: TGTGCCAGCAGTGTTAGTCTCAACACTGAAGCTTTCTTT.

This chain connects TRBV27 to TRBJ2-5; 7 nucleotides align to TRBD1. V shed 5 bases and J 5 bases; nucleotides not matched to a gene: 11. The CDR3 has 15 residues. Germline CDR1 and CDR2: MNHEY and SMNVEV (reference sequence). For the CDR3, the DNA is TGTGCCAGCAGTGCCAGGGGACAGATCCGGGAGACCCAGTACTTC. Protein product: CASSARGQIRETQYF.

The CDR3 coding sequence is TGTGCCAGCAGTTACTCGGGCAGGGGGCCCTCAGAGACCCAGTACTTC. It is translated as CASSYSGRGPSETQYF. This chain links TRBV6-5 with TRBJ2-5; TRBD1 agrees at 8 bases. Unmatched junction bases numbered 7, after V lost 0 bases and J lost 4 bases. The CDR3 is 16 residues long. Germline lookup yields CDR1 MNHEY and CDR2 SVGAGI.

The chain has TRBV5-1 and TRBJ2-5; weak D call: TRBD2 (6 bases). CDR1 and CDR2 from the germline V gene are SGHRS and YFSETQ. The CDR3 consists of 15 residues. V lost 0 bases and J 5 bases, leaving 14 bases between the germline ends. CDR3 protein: CASSLEEGRRETQYF. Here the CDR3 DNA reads TGCGCCAGCAGCTTGGAGGAGGGGAGGAGGGAGACCCAGTACTTC.